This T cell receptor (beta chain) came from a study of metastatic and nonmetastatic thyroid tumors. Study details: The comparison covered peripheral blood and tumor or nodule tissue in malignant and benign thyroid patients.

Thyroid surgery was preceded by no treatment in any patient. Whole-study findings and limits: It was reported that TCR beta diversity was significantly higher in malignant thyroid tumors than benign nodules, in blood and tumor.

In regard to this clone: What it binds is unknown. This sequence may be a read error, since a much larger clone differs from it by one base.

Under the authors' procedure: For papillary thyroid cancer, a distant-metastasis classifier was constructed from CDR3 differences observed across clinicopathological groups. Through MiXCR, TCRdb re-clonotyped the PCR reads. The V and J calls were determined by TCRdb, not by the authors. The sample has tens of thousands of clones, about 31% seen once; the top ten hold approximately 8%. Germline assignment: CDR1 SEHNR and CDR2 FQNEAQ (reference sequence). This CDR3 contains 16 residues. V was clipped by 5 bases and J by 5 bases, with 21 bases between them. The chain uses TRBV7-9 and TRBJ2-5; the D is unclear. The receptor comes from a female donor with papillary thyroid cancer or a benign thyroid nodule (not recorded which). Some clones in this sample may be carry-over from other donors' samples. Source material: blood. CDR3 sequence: CASSARHNAYRETQYF. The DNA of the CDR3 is TGTGCCAGCAGCGCAAGACATAATGCCTATCGGGAGACCCAGTACTTC. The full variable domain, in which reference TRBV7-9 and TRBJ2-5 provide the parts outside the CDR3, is DTGVSQNPRHKITKRGQNVTFRCDPISEHNRLYWYRQTLGQGPEFLTYFQNEAQLEKSRLLSDRFSAERPKGSFSTLEIQRTEQGDSAMYLCASSARHNAYRETQYFGPGTRLLVL.